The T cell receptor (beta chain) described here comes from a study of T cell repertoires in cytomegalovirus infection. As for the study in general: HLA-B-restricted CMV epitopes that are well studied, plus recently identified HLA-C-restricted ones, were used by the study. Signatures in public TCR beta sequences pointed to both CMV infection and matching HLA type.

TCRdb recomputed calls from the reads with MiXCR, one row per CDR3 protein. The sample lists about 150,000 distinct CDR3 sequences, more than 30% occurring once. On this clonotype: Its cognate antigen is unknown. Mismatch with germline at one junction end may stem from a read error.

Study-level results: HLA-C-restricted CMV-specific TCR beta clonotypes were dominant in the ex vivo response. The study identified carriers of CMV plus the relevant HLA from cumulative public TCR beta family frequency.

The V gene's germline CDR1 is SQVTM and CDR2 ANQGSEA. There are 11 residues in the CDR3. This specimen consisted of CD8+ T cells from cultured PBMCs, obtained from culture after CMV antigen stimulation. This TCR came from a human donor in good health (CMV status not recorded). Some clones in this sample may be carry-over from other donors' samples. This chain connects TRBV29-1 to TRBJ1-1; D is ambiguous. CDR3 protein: CNVVRNTEAFF. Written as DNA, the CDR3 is TGCAACGTTGTAAGGAACACTGAAGCTTTCTTT. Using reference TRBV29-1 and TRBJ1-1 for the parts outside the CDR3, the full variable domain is SAVISQKPSRDICQRGTSLTIQCQVDSQVTMMFWYRQQPGQSLTLIATANQGSEATYESGFVIDKFPISRPNLTFSTLTVSNMSPEDSSIYLCNVVRNTEAFFGQGTRLTVV.